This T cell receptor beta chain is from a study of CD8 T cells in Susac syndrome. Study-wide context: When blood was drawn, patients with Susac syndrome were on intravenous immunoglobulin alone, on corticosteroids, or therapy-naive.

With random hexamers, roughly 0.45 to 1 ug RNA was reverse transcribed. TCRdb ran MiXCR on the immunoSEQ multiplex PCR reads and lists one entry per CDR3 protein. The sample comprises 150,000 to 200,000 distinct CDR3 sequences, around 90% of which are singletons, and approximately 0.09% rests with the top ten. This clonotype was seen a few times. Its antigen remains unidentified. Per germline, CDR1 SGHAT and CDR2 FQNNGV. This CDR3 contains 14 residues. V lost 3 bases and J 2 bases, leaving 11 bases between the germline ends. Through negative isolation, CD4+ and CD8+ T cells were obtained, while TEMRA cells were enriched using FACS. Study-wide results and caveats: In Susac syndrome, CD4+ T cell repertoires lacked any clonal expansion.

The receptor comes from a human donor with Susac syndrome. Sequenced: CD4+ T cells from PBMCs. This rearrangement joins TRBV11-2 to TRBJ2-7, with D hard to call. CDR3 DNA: TGTGCCAGCAGCTTGGTTCTGGATCCCTACGAGCAGTACTTC. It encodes CASSLVLDPYEQYF.